The 10 T cell receptor beta chains reported below all come from one sample, sequenced in a study of shared clonotypes between healthy human individuals. The protocol was immunoSEQ multiplex PCR, while the TCRdb copy is restricted to in-frame clones and leaves out a portion. The sample consists of approximately 1.5 million clones, 95% to 99% of them appearing once. Input material: naive CD4+ T cells sorted from blood. Subset indicated: CD45RA+ positively selected. These receptor sequences come from a young man in good health.

The chain joins TRBV28 to TRBJ1-1; maybe TRBD1 (6 bases). The ends were cut back, 2 bases at V and 11 bases at J, with 18 bases in the middle. The CDR3 sequence is 14 residues long. Looked up from germline, CDR1 is MDHEN and CDR2 is SYDVKM. The CDR3 sequence: CASSLIPRQVVAFF. CDR3 DNA: TGTGCCAGCAGTTTAATCCCGCGACAGGTAGTGGCTTTCTTT.

V gene TRBV5-1 combines with J gene TRBJ2-3, with 9 bases fitting TRBD1. Trimming removed 0 bases from V and 4 bases from J; junction bases left unmatched: 6. CDR1 and CDR2 (germline): SGHRS, YFSETQ. The CDR3 length is 16 residues. The CDR3 bases are TGCGCCAGCAGCTTGGCCGGGGACAGGGTTGCAGATACGCAGTATTTT. Translation: CASSLAGDRVADTQYF.

The V gene is TRBV7-2, the J gene TRBJ2-7; 8 positions match TRBD1. J was trimmed by 3 bases and V by 3 bases; bases with no gene match: 4. The germline CDR1 and CDR2 sequences are SGHTA and FQGNSA. The CDR3 runs 14 residues. CDR3 region: CASSLDRVGYEQYF. The CDR3 bases are TGTGCCAGCAGCTTGGACAGGGTTGGCTACGAGCAGTACTTC.

This rearrangement joins TRBV19 to TRBJ1-5; possibly TRBD1 for D (5 bases). V shed 9 bases and J shed 3 bases, with 9 bases lying between them. CDR3 size: 12 residues. Germline V gene sequence: CDR1 LNHDA, CDR2 SQIVND (reference sequence). CDR3 residues: CASRTSNQPQHF. CDR3 coding DNA: TGTGCCAGCCGGACATCCAATCAGCCCCAGCATTTT.

This chain connects TRBV7-9 to TRBJ1-2, with D hard to call. The germline gives CDR1 SEHNR, CDR2 FQNEAQ (reference sequence). V lost 5 bases, J lost 6 bases, and 13 bases lay in between. This CDR3 has 13 amino acids. The CDR3 bases are TGTGCCAGCAGCGTATGGAATTCTGATGGCTACACCTTC. This gives the protein CASSVWNSDGYTF.

V is TRBV2 and J is TRBJ2-7; a weak D match, TRBD2 (6 bases). The V end was cut by 9 bases, the J end by 1 base, with 13 bases between. The CDR3 sequence is 13 residues long. Germline CDR1 reads SNHLY; CDR2 reads FYNNEI. The CDR3 nucleotides are TGTGCCAGTGGAGGGGAGGTTTCCTACGAGCAGTACTTC. Translating gives CASGGEVSYEQYF. Variable domain in full (rest from reference TRBV2 and TRBJ2-7): EPEVTQTPSHQVTQMGQEVILRCVPISNHLYFYWYRQILGQKVEFLVSFYNNEISEKSEIFDDQFSVERPDGSNFTLKIRSTKLEDSAMYFCASGGEVSYEQYFGPGTRLTVT.

In this sample, this clone turned up once. The chain uses TRBV28 and TRBJ1-5; TRBD1 is a possible D gene (5 bases). The CDR3 spans 16 residues. V was clipped by 2 bases and J by 5 bases, with 16 bases between them. Germline V lookup: CDR1 MDHEN, CDR2 SYDVKM. The CDR3 region has the DNA TGTGCCAGCAGTTTAGGGGCGAGGCCGAGCTATCAGCCCCAGCATTTT. As protein: CASSLGARPSYQPQHF.

This clone occurred once. This chain uses TRBV2 with TRBJ2-2; D is ambiguous. This CDR3 comprises 14 residues. Germline assignment: CDR1 SNHLY and CDR2 FYNNEI. V lost 4 bases and J lost 0, with 6 bases in between. The CDR3 sequence is CASSAATNTGELFF. The CDR3 DNA is TGTGCCAGCAGTGCAGCCACGAACACCGGGGAGCTGTTTTTT. Combining the CDR3 with reference TRBV2 and TRBJ2-2 gives the whole variable domain EPEVTQTPSHQVTQMGQEVILRCVPISNHLYFYWYRQILGQKVEFLVSFYNNEISEKSEIFDDQFSVERPDGSNFTLKIRSTKLEDSAMYFCASSAATNTGELFFGEGSRLTVL.

Remarks on this clone: Other DNA sequences in this sample translate to the same CDR3. The CDR3 sequence is CASSSTGSGANVLTF. DNA for the CDR3: TGTGCCAGCAGTTCTACAGGCTCTGGGGCCAACGTCCTGACTTTC. The genes are TRBV28 and TRBJ2-6, with a tentative D call TRBD1 (5 bases). CDR1 and CDR2 (germline): MDHEN, SYDVKM. This CDR3 contains 15 residues. The ends were cut back, 4 bases at V and 0 bases at J, with 7 bases in the middle.

The chain joins TRBV18 to TRBJ2-1, with 9 bases that match TRBD1. CDR3 size: 16 residues. Trimming took 3 bases from V and 1 from J; bases not matched to a gene: 4. Germline-derived CDR1 and CDR2 are KGHSH and LQKENI. The CDR3 sequence: CASSPLGTGSYNEQFF. As DNA, the CDR3 is TGTGCCAGCTCACCCCTCGGGACAGGGTCCTACAATGAGCAGTTCTTC.